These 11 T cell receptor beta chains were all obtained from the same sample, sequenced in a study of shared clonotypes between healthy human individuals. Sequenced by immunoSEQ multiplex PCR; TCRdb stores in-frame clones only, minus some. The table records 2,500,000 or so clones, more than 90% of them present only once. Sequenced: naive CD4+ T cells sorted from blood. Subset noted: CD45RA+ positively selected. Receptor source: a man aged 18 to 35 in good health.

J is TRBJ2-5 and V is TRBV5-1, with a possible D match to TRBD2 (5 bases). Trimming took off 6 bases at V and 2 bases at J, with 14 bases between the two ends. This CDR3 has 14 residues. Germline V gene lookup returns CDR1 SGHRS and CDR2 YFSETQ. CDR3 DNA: TGCGCCAGCACCAGCGGAGGTTTTCAAGAGACCCAGTACTTC. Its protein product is CASTSGGFQETQYF.

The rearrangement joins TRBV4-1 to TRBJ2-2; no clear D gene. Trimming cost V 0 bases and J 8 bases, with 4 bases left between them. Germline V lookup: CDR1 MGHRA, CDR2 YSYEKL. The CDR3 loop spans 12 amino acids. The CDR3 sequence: CASSQDFGELFF. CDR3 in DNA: TGCGCCAGCAGCCAAGATTTTGGGGAGCTGTTTTTT.

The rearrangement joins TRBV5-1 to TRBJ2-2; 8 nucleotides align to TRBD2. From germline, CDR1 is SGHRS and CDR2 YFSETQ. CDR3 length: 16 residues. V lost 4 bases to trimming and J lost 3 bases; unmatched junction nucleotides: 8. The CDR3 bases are TGCGCCAGCAGCCACTCCGGGAGGGCGGACACCGGGGAGCTGTTTTTT. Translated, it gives CASSHSGRADTGELFF.

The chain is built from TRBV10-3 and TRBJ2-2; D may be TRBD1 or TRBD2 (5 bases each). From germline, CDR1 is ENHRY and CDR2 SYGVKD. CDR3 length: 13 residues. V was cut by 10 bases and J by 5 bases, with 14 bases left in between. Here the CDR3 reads CATQGDGTGELFF. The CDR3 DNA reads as TGTGCCACCCAAGGGGACGGAACCGGGGAGCTGTTTTTT.

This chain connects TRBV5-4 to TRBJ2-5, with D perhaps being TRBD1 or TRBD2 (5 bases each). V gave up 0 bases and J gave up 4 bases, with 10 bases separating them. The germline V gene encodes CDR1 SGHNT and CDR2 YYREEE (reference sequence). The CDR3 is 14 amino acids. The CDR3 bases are TGTGCCAGCAGCTTGGGACGGGACCGAGAGACCCAGTACTTC. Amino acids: CASSLGRDRETQYF.

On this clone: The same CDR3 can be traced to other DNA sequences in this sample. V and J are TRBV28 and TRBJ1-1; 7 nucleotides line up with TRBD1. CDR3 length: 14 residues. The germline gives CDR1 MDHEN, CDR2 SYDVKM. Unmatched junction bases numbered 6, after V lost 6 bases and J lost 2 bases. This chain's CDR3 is CASRPGQLNTEAFF. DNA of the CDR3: TGTGCCAGCAGACCGGGACAGTTAAACACTGAAGCTTTCTTT. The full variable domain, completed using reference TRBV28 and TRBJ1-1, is DVKVTQSSRYLVKRTGEKVFLECVQDMDHENMFWYRQDPGLGLRLIYFSYDVKMKEKGDIPEGYSVSREKKERFSLILESASTNQTSMYLCASRPGQLNTEAFFGQGTRLTVV.

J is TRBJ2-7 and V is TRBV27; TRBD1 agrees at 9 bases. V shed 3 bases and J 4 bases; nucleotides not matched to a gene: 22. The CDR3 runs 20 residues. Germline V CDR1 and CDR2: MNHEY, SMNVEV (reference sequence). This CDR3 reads CASSFISGTGTPAVDYEQYF. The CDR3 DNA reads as TGTGCCAGCAGTTTTATTTCCGGGACAGGGACCCCCGCTGTAGATTACGAGCAGTACTTC.

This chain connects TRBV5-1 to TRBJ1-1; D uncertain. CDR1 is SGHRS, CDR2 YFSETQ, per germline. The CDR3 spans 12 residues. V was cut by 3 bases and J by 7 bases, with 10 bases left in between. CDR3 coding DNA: TGCGCCAGCAGCTCTGGACGAAATGAAGCTTTCTTT. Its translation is CASSSGRNEAFF. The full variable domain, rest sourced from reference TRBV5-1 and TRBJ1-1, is KAGVTQTPRYLIKTRGQQVTLSCSPISGHRSVSWYQQTPGQGLQFLFEYFSETQRNKGNFPGRFSGRQFSNSRSEMNVSTLELGDSALYLCASSSGRNEAFFGQGTRLTVV.

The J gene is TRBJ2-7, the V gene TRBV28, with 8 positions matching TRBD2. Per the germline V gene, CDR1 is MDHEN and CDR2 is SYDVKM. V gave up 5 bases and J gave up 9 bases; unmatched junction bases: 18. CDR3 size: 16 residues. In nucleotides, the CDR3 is TGTGCCAGCAGTGCTAACGGCCCCGGGGGGGGTTCGGGGCAGTACTTC. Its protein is CASSANGPGGGSGQYF. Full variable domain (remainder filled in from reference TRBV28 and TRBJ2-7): DVKVTQSSRYLVKRTGEKVFLECVQDMDHENMFWYRQDPGLGLRLIYFSYDVKMKEKGDIPEGYSVSREKKERFSLILESASTNQTSMYLCASSANGPGGGSGQYFGPGTRLTVT.

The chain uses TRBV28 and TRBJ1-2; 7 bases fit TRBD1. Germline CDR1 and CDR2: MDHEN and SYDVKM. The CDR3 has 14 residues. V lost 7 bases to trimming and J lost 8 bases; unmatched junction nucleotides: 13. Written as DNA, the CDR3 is TGTGCCAGCACGCCCCCCGACAGGGTTAGAGGCTACACCTTC. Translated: CASTPPDRVRGYTF.

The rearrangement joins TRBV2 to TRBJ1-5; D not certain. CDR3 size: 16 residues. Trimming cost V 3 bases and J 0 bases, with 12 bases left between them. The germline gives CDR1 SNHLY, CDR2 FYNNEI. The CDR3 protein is CASSDRGVGSNQPQHF. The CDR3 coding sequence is TGTGCCAGCAGTGACCGTGGGGTCGGTAGCAATCAGCCCCAGCATTTT.